This TCR beta chain was sequenced during a study of long-term antiretroviral therapy in people with HIV. The run of the v3.0 immunoSEQ assay was at survey level. The table came from immunoSEQ multiplex PCR; TCRdb's copy has only in-frame clones and leaves some out. In the table there are around 19,000 clones, about 81% of which are singletons. Trimming cost V 4 bases and J 3 bases; bases outside gene matches: 5. The CDR3 contains 15 residues. In germline, CDR1 is MGHRA, CDR2 YSYEKL. Points from the study as a whole: In HIV, the repertoires covered a tighter span of CDR3 lengths than in controls.

Worth noting for this clone: Its antigen is as yet unknown.

The TCR sequence derives from a man in his fifties or sixties with HIV. The chain employs TRBV4-1 and TRBJ1-4; 7 bases are a match to TRBD1. This specimen consisted of unsorted PBMCs, obtained 0.3 years before starting antiretroviral therapy. The DNA for the CDR3 is TGCGCCAGCAGCCGAATGGGACAGCCTAATGAAAAACTGTTTTTT. Protein: CASSRMGQPNEKLFF.